The present TCR beta chain was sequenced within a study of cytomegalovirus exposure and HLA in healthy donors (dated by TCRdb to the late 2010s). About the full investigation: An earlier analysis of approximately 640 of the donors reported 250 to 300 Gb of sequence data and about 100 million unique TCR beta sequences from roughly 180 million T cells. Approximately 310 gigabases of sequencing data and tens of millions of unique TCR sequences made up an early release that covered 500 to 700 HLA-typed donors. Among the roughly 400 genotyped donors, roughly 80% belonged to the genetic ancestry cluster associated with self-reported Caucasian donors. The study aimed to test whether cataloging public T cell receptors could reveal signatures of past pathogen exposure. The study profiled the T cell repertoires of 500 to 800 subjects by immunosequencing and related them to cytomegalovirus serostatus. Along with the roughly 710-subject first cohort, a separate validation cohort of over 90 different subjects was used. The study combined high-throughput TCR immunosequencing, statistical association of individual TCRs with disease status, and machine learning to predict cytomegalovirus infection status. A later analysis re-examined previously published TCR beta repertoires from more than 550 donors and added high-resolution HLA genotyping to investigate patterns of TCR occurrence. The later analysis used no new phenotypic data to find candidate immune exposures, relying instead on TCR beta sequences and their occurrence across donors. In an earlier analysis of 587 of the donors, high-throughput TCR beta sequencing was used to judge whether each TCR beta V gene segment behaved as functional or pseudogenic. Donor age, sex, ethnicity and CMV serostatus were collected together with the repertoire data. In a later genetic analysis, genome-wide SNP genotypes for 398 of the 666 donors were used, and that subset was treated as a discovery cohort. Every discovery cohort repertoire had been produced on one sequencing platform. HLA typing included class I and class II loci at four-digit resolution. Typing coverage differed by locus: A, B, C, DRB1 and DQB1 were typed in roughly 629-630 donors, DQA1 in approximately 520, DPA1 in some 570, and DPB1 in around 440. Several DR-DQ haplotypes were handled as single units for association and clustering because linkage in the cohort was strong. On average, approximately 250,000 unique TCR beta nucleotide sequences were sequenced per donor among about 400 genotyped donors of the cohort, with roughly 18% of those sequences being non-productive. The research as a whole found: The cohort was sequenced for TCR beta chains only, and without alpha or paired-chain data the features that could be detected were limited. HLA typing was unavailable for some donors at each locus, so association tests used only the typed subset. Three of the identified cytomegalovirus-associated TCR beta chains were confirmed in vitro to be specific for cytomegalovirus antigens. The classifier was reported to diagnose cytomegalovirus status with high specificity and sensitivity in both the original cohort and the validation cohort. The only immune exposure information available for the cohort was CMV serostatus. When HLA alleles, especially DR and DQ, strongly co-occurred, TCR associations were difficult to assign to individual alleles. A further reported finding was that TCR beta sequences accurately predicted the HLA-A and HLA-B alleles for most subjects in the first cohort. The study gave a list of over 150 TCR beta chains associated with cytomegalovirus. A later analysis found that most CMV-associated TCR beta chains appeared HLA-restricted, with HLA associations seemingly driven largely by CMV exposure. In a later analysis, several top co-occurrence clusters were reported to appear linked to parvovirus B19, influenza, CMV and Epstein-Barr virus. Linkage disequilibrium might explain the correlated functional status among segregating V segments, but an unknown experimental factor could not be excluded. In an earlier analysis of several hundred of the donors, most TCR beta V segments were observed in productive rearrangements about 90% or about 30% of the time, broadly matching IMGT annotations. Compared with the approximately 720-donor mean, donors in an Asian-associated ancestry cluster had fewer N-insertions in productive TCRs, according to a later genetic analysis. The presence/absence analyses assumed that sequencing depth was roughly uniform across donors, and that assumption may not be true. Because counts were too low, seventeen rarely observed V segments, including chromosome 9 orphons, were excluded from the earlier analysis of some 540 of the donors. Some IMGT-functional V segments, including TRBV6-2 and TRBV6-3, could not be told apart with the 87-base-pair reads, so those segments were excluded. In a later analysis, TCR association rates were found to vary across HLA loci, with the most associated TCRs seen for DRB1 alleles and the fewest for HLA-C alleles. A later genetic analysis associated a missense DCLRE1C variant with V-gene and J-gene trimming of TCR beta chains, and an independent cohort replicated the association. Compared with equally common non-associated chains, HLA-associated TCR beta chains in a later analysis were more clonally expanded and had lower generation probabilities. At a false discovery rate of 0.05, a later analysis linked some 17,000 TCR beta sequences to specific HLA alleles. According to the authors, the approach could potentially be generalized to other disease states and immunological phenotypes. The sequencing pipeline was judged likely to have produced a cluster of highly shared sequence variants as a technical artifact. Most TCR sequences were observed very rarely across donors, whereas some public TCRs were present in many individuals.

In total, approximately 690 healthy bone marrow donors made up the cohort. At the time of sampling, every cohort member was nominally healthy, though immune exposures that went unrecorded were likely present. The donor tested CMV seropositive and was one of the 289 seropositive cohort members. Each donor provided a peripheral blood sample, and peripheral blood mononuclear cells were used for TCR beta sequencing. Genomic DNA extraction from the blood cell samples was performed with the Qiagen DNeasy Blood Extraction Kit. The cysteine opens and the phenylalanine closes a CDR3 of 10 amino acids. CDR3 DNA is the only sequence kept; it has 30 bases, read in frame from the first base. CDR1 SNHLY and CDR2 FYNNEI are derived from the germline V gene. Cut back by 5 bases and 9 bases, the V and J ends lie 5 bases apart. About this clone: Its antigen is unknown.

Libraries were prepared through the immunoSEQ multiplex PCR assay. For the multiplex PCR, a mixture combining 60 forward primers for TCR Vbeta segments and 13 reverse primers for TCR Jbeta segments was used. A multiplex PCR assay on genomic DNA amplified the CDR3 region of rearranged TCR beta genes. On the Illumina HiSeq System, the amplified TCR beta libraries were sequenced as 87-base-pair reads. From the authors' description of their analysis: A later analysis counted tens of millions of unique TCR beta chains across the roughly 700 repertoires, and roughly 11 million of these chains were shared by at least two donors. To remove PCR and sequencing errors, raw reads were error-corrected and collapsed into unique sequences using a nearest-neighbor algorithm that merged closely related sequences. To assign V, D and J gene segments, CDR3 sequences were aligned to IMGT reference sequences. Each retained sequence needed at least a six-nucleotide match to both a V gene segment and a J gene segment. A rearrangement was called productive if the CDR3 had no stop codons and remained in frame with V and J, and every other rearrangement was called non-productive. Following IMGT convention, CDR3 was defined as the stretch from the second conserved V-encoded cysteine up to the conserved J-encoded phenylalanine. Sequences without an unambiguous match to a single V gene segment were excluded from the earlier analysis of almost 600 of the donors. In an earlier analysis of several hundred of the donors, V segments were called functional above 56.7% productive rearrangements and were called segregating when the between-donor standard deviation exceeded 5%. A statistical classification framework was built for diagnosing cytomegalovirus status from the catalog of TCR beta chain sequences. V and J gene assignment, in a later analysis, came from comparing TCR nucleotide sequences with IMGT/GENE-DB human TR gene sequences. A later analysis assigned CDR3 sequences and most-parsimonious VDJ recombination scenarios with the TCRdist pipeline. In a later analysis, each TCR beta chain was defined by its CDR3 amino acid sequence together with its V-gene family, and reads without a unique V-gene family were excluded. A later analysis removed several hundred highly shared, low-generation-probability nucleotide sequences to deal with suspected cross-contamination and a sequencing artifact. For each public chain, a later analysis derived a clonal expansion index from normalized ranks of inferred template counts within each repertoire. In a later analysis, generation probabilities were computed with a VDJ recombination model fitted to out-of-frame rearrangements, and the resulting probabilities were checked against IGoR. Hypergeometric tests were used in a later analysis to score TCR-TCR, TCR-HLA and TCR-CMV co-occurrence, with a repertoire-size bias correction applied to the TCR pairs. False discovery rates were estimated in a later analysis by permuting HLA or CMV assignments 20 times. In a later analysis, co-occurring TCRs were grouped with DBSCAN, and TCRdist sequence similarity was added when clustering was performed within HLA-allele-positive subsets. For co-occurrence clustering, repertoires with fewer than 30,000 or more than 120,000 public chains were excluded, along with about five repertoires with anomalous nucleotide sharing. TCRdb stores this immuneACCESS table with in-frame sequences only. Part of the clones is absent; in the studies checked, under half of the shortfall reflects unresolved V genes, and no reason is known for the rest. V, J and clone size were drawn from that table, and D and trimming were deduced from the DNA. The data table for this sample lists 34,000 or so clones. The ten largest clones capture roughly 2% of the sample.

This chain is built from TRBV2 and TRBJ2-1; no D gene can be assigned with confidence. Material for sequencing was PBMCs. The receptor's source is a woman between 35 and 50 years old in good health and CMV-seropositive. The bases read TGTGCCAGCAGTTTCAGTGAGCAGTTCTTC. It specifies CASSFSEQFF.